The 16 T cell receptor beta chains listed next were all sequenced from one sample in a study of tumor-infiltrating lymphocytes in primary liver carcinoma. A primer in the constant region served to generate TCR beta cDNA from 500 to 600 ng of total RNA. Three-round nested multiplex PCR performed with slightly modified ARM-PCR produced the TCR beta libraries. For around 9 cycles apiece, the opening two PCR rounds ran with TRBV1-TRBV30 forward primers and a C-beta reverse primer. Each CDR3 protein is one row after TCRdb ran MiXCR on the multiplex PCR reads. Of around 71,000 distinct CDR3 sequences listed, 60% to 80% were seen once; the top ten hold roughly 15%. It was from approximately 20-30 mg of unsorted bulk tissue that RNA and DNA were co-extracted. Material: liver tumor tissue from sampling region 4. Subset: tumor region T4, right-lateral pole. These TCRs come from a woman aged 60-70 years with primary liver carcinoma and hepatitis B virus infection.

This clonotype has a single count. At one boundary the junction diverges from the germline segment, which might be a read error. The chain recombines TRBV5-1 with TRBJ2-1; TRBD1 might be the D (6 bases). Germline CDR1 and CDR2: SGHRS and YFSETQ. This CDR3 is built from 15 residues. The CDR3 nucleotides are TGCGCCAGCAGCTTGGAGGGGGAACCTTACGATGAGCAGTTTTTC. Residues: CASSLEGEPYDEQFF.

On this clonotype: At one boundary the junction diverges from the germline segment, which might be a read error. V and J are TRBV29-1 and TRBJ2-2; a possible D gene is TRBD1 (5 bases). Germline lookup yields CDR1 SQVTM and CDR2 ANQGSEA. The length of the CDR3 is 12 residues. The CDR3 bases are TGCAGCGTTCAGGGTAATGGCAGGGAACTGTTTTTT. Its protein is CSVQGNGRELFF.

DNA for the CDR3: TGTGCCTGCTGCTTAGAGCCGGATTCACCCCTCCACTTT. Translation gives CACCLEPDSPLHF. V gene TRBV11-2 combines with J gene TRBJ1-6; D not resolved. Trimming removed 11 bases from V and 8 bases from J, with 16 bases in between. This CDR3 has 13 amino acids. The germline CDR1 and CDR2 sequences are SGHAT and FQNNGV.

This clonotype was seen more than once but under ten times. This chain joins TRBV29-1 and TRBJ2-7; 11 positions match TRBD1. The germline V gene encodes CDR1 SQVTM and CDR2 ANQGSEA. J gave up 7 bases and V 7 bases, and 12 bases lay outside the gene matches. The CDR3 length is 14 residues. This CDR3 reads CSAQDRGRASEQYF. For the CDR3, the DNA is TGCAGCGCGCAGGACAGGGGGCGTGCCTCGGAGCAGTACTTC.

About this clonotype itself: Relative to the germline gene, one junction end is altered; a read error may explain this. The chain recombines TRBV11-3 with TRBJ2-3; no clear D gene. This CDR3 is built from 15 residues. Germline loops: CDR1 SGHNT, CDR2 YENEEA. CDR3 residues: CVSSLGRQTTDTRYF. Here the CDR3 DNA reads TGTGTAAGCAGCTTAGGTCGACAAACTACAGATACGCGGTATTTT.

As to this clonotype: A read error may be the cause here, since a much bigger clone is one base away. The chain is built from TRBV7-9 and TRBJ2-5, with a tentative D call TRBD1 (6 bases). The CDR3 totals 14 residues. Germline V gene lookup returns CDR1 SEHNR and CDR2 FQNEAQ (reference sequence). CDR3 protein: CASSPDRTQETHYF. The CDR3 DNA reads TGTGCCAGCAGCCCCGACAGGACTCAAGAGACCCACTACTTC. Filled out from reference TRBV7-9 and TRBJ2-5, the complete variable domain reads DTGVSQNPRHKITKRGQNVTFRCDPISEHNRLYWYRQTLGQGPEFLTYFQNEAQLEKSRLLSDRFSAERPKGSFSTLEIQRTEQGDSAMYLCASSPDRTQETHYFGPGTRLLVL.

The chain links TRBV28 to TRBJ1-1, with TRBD1 matching 7 bases. The CDR3 contains 15 residues. V lost 6 bases and J lost 11; bases outside the gene matches: 18. The germline gives CDR1 MDHEN, CDR2 SYDVKM. As DNA, the CDR3 is TGTGCCAGCAGAAAATCAGGGGGTTTGAACACTGCGGCTTTCTTT. It specifies CASRKSGGLNTAAFF.

Comment on this clonotype: A clone one base away is much larger, so this may be a read error. J is TRBJ2-1 and V is TRBV7-9; the D is unclear. The J call could be wrong; TRBJ2-7 is a better fit for the DNA end. CDR3 length: 12 residues. CDR1 and CDR2 from the germline V gene are SEHNR and FQNEAQ (reference sequence). CDR3 nucleotides: TGTGCCAGCAGCTTACATCCGGATGAGCAGTACTTC. Translation: CASSLHPDEQYF.

This clonotype was seen a handful of times. The V call is TRBV11-2, the J call TRBJ2-1, with unresolved D. Trimming took 5 bases from V and 6 from J, leaving 20 bases between them. CDR3 length: 16 residues. The germline CDR1 and CDR2 sequences are SGHAT and FQNNGV. The CDR3 DNA reads as TGTGCCAGCAGCCTACTAAACCCCGAGGTTGTCAATGAGCAGTTCTTC. This sequence encodes CASSLLNPEVVNEQFF.

A remark on this clonotype: Mismatch with germline at one junction end may stem from a read error. The J gene is TRBJ2-1, the V gene TRBV11-3; 10 bases line up with TRBD1. Germline assignment: CDR1 SGHNT and CDR2 YENEEA. The CDR3 totals 19 residues. In nucleotides, the CDR3 is TGTGCCAACAGCGCCGGACAGGGGGGACTAGTGCGAGGATTCAATGAGCAGTTCTTC. Its protein is CANSAGQGGLVRGFNEQFF. The variable domain in full, with the rest retrieved from reference TRBV11-3 and TRBJ2-1, is EAGVVQSPRYKIIEKKQPVAFWCNPISGHNTLYWYLQNLGQGPELLIRYENEEAVDDSQLPKDRFSAERLKGVDSTLKIQPAELGDSAVYLCANSAGQGGLVRGFNEQFFGPGTRLTVL.

In its sample, this clonotype was seen many times. This chain joins TRBV6-1 and TRBJ2-5, with TRBD1 as a possible D gene (5 bases). The germline gives CDR1 MNHNS, CDR2 SASEGT. V dropped 7 bases and J dropped 0 bases, with 15 bases sitting between them. The CDR3 covers 15 residues. Here the CDR3 DNA reads TGTGCCAGCAAGGCCAGGGATCTTAACCAAGAGACCCAGTACTTC. It translates to CASKARDLNQETQYF.

Notes on this clonotype: A read error may produce the germline difference seen at one junction end. CDR3 coding DNA: TGTGCCAGTAGTGACGCAGCGGGAGGGTCCACAGATATGCAGTATTTT. Amino acids: CASSDAAGGSTDMQYF. The chain carries TRBV6-4 and TRBJ2-3; 10 positions agree with TRBD2. CDR3 length: 16 amino acids. Germline V gene data show CDR1 as MRHNA and CDR2 as SNTAGT.

Regarding this clonotype: A junction end diverges from the germline sequence, so it may reflect a read error. CDR3 protein: CASSSSWAHGEQYF. The CDR3 DNA is TGTGCCAGCAGCTCCTCGTGGGCCCACGGCGAGCAGTATTTC. The V call is TRBV13, the J call TRBJ2-7; D not certain. The CDR3 runs to 14 residues. In germline, CDR1 is PRHDT, CDR2 FYEKMQ (reference sequence). Using reference TRBV13 and TRBJ2-7 for the parts outside the CDR3, the full variable domain is AAGVIQSPRHLIKEKRETATLKCYPIPRHDTVYWYQQGPGQDPQFLISFYEKMQSDKGSIPDRFSAQQFSDYHSELNMSSLELGDSALYFCASSSSWAHGEQYFGPGTRLTVT.

The rearrangement uses TRBV6-5 and TRBJ2-7, with 7 bases that match TRBD1. With 8 bases clipped from V and 4 bases from J, the junction kept 14 bases outside the gene matches. This CDR3 has 15 residues. Germline V gene data show CDR1 as MNHEY and CDR2 as SVGAGI. The CDR3 loop is CASGTPRDSQYEQYF. Here the CDR3 DNA reads TGTGCCAGCGGTACCCCCCGGGACAGCCAATACGAGCAGTACTTC.

This clonotype appeared many times. The chain carries TRBV28 and TRBJ1-2; TRBD1 aligns across 7 bases. CDR3 length equals 15 residues. Trimming cost V 6 bases and J 1 base; bases outside gene matches: 8. Per the germline V gene, CDR1 is MDHEN and CDR2 is SYDVKM. This CDR3 is CASRARTGINYGYTF. In DNA, the CDR3 is TGTGCCAGCAGGGCGAGGACAGGTATTAACTATGGCTACACCTTC.

Turning to this clonotype: Its ends do not fully match the called genes, so a read error is possible. The chain recombines TRBV10-2 with TRBJ2-7; 8 positions match TRBD2. This CDR3 spans 14 amino acids. CDR1 WSHSY and CDR2 SAAADI come from the germline V gene. The CDR3 DNA is TGCGCCAGCAGTATGAAATCGGGAGGGTTCGAGCAGTATTTC. This sequence encodes CASSMKSGGFEQYF.